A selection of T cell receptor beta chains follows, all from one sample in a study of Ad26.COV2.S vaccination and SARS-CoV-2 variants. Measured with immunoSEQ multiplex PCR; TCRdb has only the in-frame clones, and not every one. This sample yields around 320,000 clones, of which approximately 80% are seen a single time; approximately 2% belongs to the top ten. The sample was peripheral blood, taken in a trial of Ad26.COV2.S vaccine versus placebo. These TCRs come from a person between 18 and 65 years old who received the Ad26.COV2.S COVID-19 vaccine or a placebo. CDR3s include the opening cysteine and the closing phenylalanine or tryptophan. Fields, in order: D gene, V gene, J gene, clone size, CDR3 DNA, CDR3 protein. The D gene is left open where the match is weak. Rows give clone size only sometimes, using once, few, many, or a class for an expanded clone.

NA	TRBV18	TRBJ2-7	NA	TGTGCCAGCTCACCTTCCGGGACGAGGGTGACCGAGCAGTACTTC	CASSPSGTRVTEQYF
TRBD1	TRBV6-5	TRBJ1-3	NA	TGTGCCAGCAGCTCCATCGGGACAGCAAGAAACACCATATATTTT	CASSSIGTARNTIYF
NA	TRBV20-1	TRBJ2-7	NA	TGCAGTGCTAGATTACACGAGCAGTACTTC	CSARLHEQYF
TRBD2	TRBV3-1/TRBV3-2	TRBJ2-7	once	TGTGCCAGCAGCCGAAAACTTAGCGGGGGTAGCTCCTACGAGCAGTACTTC	CASSRKLSGGSSYEQYF
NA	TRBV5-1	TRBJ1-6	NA	TGCGCCAGCAGCTTGGATTCCCCGGGTTCACCCCTCCACTTT	CASSLDSPGSPLHF
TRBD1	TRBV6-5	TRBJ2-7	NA	TGTGCCAGCAGTTACTCAGGGACAGGGGCGTTGTACGAGCAGTACTTC	CASSYSGTGALYEQYF
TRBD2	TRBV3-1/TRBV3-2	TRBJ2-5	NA	TGTGCCAGCAGCCAAAGTAGCGGGGGGCCCAACCAAGAGACCCAGTACTTC	CASSQSSGGPNQETQYF
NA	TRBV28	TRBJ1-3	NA	TGTGCCAGCAGAAACACAGGGTCTGGAAACACCATATATTTT	CASRNTGSGNTIYF
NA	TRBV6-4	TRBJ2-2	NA	TGTGCCAGCAGTGCAACGGGGCCCCCCGGGGAGCTGTTTTTT	CASSATGPPGELFF
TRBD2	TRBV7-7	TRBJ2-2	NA	TGTGCTAGCAGCTTATTTACCGGGGGGAAGGCCGGGGAGCTGTTTTTT	CASSLFTGGKAGELFF
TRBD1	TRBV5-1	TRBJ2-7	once	TGCGCCAGCAGCTTGTCCGGGACAGGGTTCTACGAGCAGTACTTC	CASSLSGTGFYEQYF
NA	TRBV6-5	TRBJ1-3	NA	TGTGCCAGCAGCCCCCCCGTAGGGGTTGAAAACACCATATATTTT	CASSPPVGVENTIYF
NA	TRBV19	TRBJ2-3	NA	TGTGCCAGTATCGGCACTTTGGGTGTTACGCAGTATTTT	CASIGTLGVTQYF
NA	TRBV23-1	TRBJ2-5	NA	TGCGCCAGCAGTCAATTTAGCCAAATGAAAGAGACCCAGTACTTC	CASSQFSQMKETQYF
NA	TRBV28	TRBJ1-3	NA	TGTGCCAGCAGTTTAGGGTATAGGGGAAGCTCTGGAAACACCATATATTTT	CASSLGYRGSSGNTIYF
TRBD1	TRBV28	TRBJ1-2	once	TGTGCCAGCAGAGAACAGGGGAGCTATGGCTACACCTTC	CASREQGSYGYTF
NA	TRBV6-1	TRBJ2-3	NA	TGTGCCAGCAGTGAATATCAAGGATTCACAGATACGCAGTATTTT	CASSEYQGFTDTQYF
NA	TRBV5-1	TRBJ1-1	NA	TGCGCCAGCAGCTTGGATTCAGGGAACACTGAAGCTTTCTTT	CASSLDSGNTEAFF
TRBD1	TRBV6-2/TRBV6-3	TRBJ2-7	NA	TGTGCCAGCAGTAGCAGGGGGCTTAGCGGTCTGGGCGTCAACGAGCAGTACTTC	CASSSRGLSGLGVNEQYF
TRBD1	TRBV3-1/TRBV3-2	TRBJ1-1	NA	TGTGCCAGCAGTCGCTCGGACAGGGCATTGCTCCACACTGAAGCTTTCTTT	CASSRSDRALLHTEAFF
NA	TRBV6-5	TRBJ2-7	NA	TGTGCCTACGGAGGATCCTTAGGCGAGCAGTACTTC	CAYGGSLGEQYF
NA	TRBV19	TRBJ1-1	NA	TGTGCCAGTAGTATTAATACAAAGAACACTGAAGCTTTCTTT	CASSINTKNTEAFF
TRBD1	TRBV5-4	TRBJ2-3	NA	TGTGCCAGCAGCTTGACAGGGGACGGAGATACGCAGTATTTT	CASSLTGDGDTQYF
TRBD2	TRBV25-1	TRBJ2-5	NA	TGTGCCAGCAGTGTCCTAGGGCTAGCGGGACAAGAGACCCAGTACTTC	CASSVLGLAGQETQYF
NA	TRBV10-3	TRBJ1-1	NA	TGTGCCACCCGAACTGGGGCGGTCCCTGAAGCTTTCTTT	CATRTGAVPEAFF
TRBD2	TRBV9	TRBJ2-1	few	TGTGCCAGCAGCGTTTCTAGCGGGGGGGCCCATGAGCAGTTCTTC	CASSVSSGGAHEQFF
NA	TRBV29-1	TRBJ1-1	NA	TGCAGCGTCGAACCCGGGGCTGAAGCTTTCTTT	CSVEPGAEAFF
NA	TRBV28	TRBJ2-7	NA	TGTGCCAGCAGGATGGAGGGGGCGGGCTCCTACGAGCAGTACTTC	CASRMEGAGSYEQYF
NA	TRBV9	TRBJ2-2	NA	TGTGCCAGCAGCGTATGGACGGCTGACACCGGGGAGCTGTTTTTT	CASSVWTADTGELFF
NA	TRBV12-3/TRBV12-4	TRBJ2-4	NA	TGTGCCAGCAGTTGGAGCGGAAACATTCAGTACTTC	CASSWSGNIQYF
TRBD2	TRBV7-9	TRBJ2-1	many	TGTGCCAGCAGCAATTCGGTAGGGCGGACTAGCTCCTACAATGAGCAGTTCTTC	CASSNSVGRTSSYNEQFF
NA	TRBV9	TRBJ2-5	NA	TGTGCCAGCAGCGTAGGAGGGGGGAGGTTGGAGACCCAGTACTTC	CASSVGGGRLETQYF
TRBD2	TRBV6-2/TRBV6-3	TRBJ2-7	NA	TGTGCCAGCAGTTACTCCGTGGGCGGGGGTACCTACGAGCAGTACTTC	CASSYSVGGGTYEQYF
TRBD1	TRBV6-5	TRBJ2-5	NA	TGTGCCAGCAGTACCGTAGGGGACAGACAAGAGACCCAGTACTTC	CASSTVGDRQETQYF
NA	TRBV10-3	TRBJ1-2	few	TGTGCCATCAGTGAAGGTAGGGCAGCCACCTTC	CAISEGRAATF
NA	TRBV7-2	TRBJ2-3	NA	TGTGCCAGCAGCTTAGGCTACAGAACTAGCACAGATACGCAGTATTTT	CASSLGYRTSTDTQYF
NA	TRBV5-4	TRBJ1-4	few	TGTGCCAGCAGTCGAGACAGGACTAATGAAAAACTGTTTTTT	CASSRDRTNEKLFF
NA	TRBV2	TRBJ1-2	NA	TGTGCCAGCAGGCTAGACAGCACACCTAACTATGGCTACACCTTC	CASRLDSTPNYGYTF
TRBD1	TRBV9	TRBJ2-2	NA	TGTGCCAGCAGCGCACAGGGGTCGGACACCGGGGAGCTGTTTTTT	CASSAQGSDTGELFF
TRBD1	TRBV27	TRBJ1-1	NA	TGTGCCAGCAGTACCTACGGACAGGGGGCGCGAGACACTGAAGCTTTCTTT	CASSTYGQGARDTEAFF
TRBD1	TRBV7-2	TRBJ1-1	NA	TGTGCCAGCAGCACCCGGACAGGGGGGGCCACTGAAGCTTTCTTT	CASSTRTGGATEAFF
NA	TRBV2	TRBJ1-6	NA	TGTGCCAGCACCAAAGGGGACATCTCCTATAATTCACCCCTCCACTTT	CASTKGDISYNSPLHF
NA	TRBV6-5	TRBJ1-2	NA	TGTGCCAGCACAGAGCGGGGAGGCTATGGCTACACCTTC	CASTERGGYGYTF
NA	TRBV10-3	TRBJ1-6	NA	TGTGCCATCACGGAGGGGAATAATTCACCCCTCCACTTT	CAITEGNNSPLHF
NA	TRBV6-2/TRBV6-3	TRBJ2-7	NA	TGTGCCAGCAGTTACTCCAGGGCCTCGGGGGAGCAGTACTTC	CASSYSRASGEQYF
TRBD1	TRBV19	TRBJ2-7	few	TGTGCCAGTAGTATGGACAGGTGGTCCTACGAGCAGTACTTC	CASSMDRWSYEQYF
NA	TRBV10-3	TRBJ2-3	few	TGTGCCATCAGTGGTCTACGGGAAGATACGCAGTATTTT	CAISGLREDTQYF
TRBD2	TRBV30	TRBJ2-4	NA	TGTGCCTGGAGTGTAGAGGGACTAGTGGTTCAGTACTTC	CAWSVEGLVVQYF
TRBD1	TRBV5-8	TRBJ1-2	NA	TGTGCCAGCAGCCGGCGGACAGGGAGCGGCTCCTATGGCTACACCTTC	CASSRRTGSGSYGYTF
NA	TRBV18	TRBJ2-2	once	TGTGCCAGCTCACCACCATCGAGTGGGGGGAACACCGGGGAGCTGTTTTTT	CASSPPSSGGNTGELFF
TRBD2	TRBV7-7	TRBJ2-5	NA	TGTGCCAGCAGCTCCAGGGGACTAGCGTCGGAGACCCAGTACTTC	CASSSRGLASETQYF
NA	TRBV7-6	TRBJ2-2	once	TGTGCCAGCAGCGGTGGGGCAGGATCGAACACCGGGGAGCTGTTTTTT	CASSGGAGSNTGELFF
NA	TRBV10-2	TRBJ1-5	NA	TGCGCCAGCAGTGAGTCGATAGCGAATCAGCCCCAGCATTTT	CASSESIANQPQHF
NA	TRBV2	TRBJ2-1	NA	TGTGCCAGCAGGGGCCAATACAATGAGCAGTTCTTC	CASRGQYNEQFF